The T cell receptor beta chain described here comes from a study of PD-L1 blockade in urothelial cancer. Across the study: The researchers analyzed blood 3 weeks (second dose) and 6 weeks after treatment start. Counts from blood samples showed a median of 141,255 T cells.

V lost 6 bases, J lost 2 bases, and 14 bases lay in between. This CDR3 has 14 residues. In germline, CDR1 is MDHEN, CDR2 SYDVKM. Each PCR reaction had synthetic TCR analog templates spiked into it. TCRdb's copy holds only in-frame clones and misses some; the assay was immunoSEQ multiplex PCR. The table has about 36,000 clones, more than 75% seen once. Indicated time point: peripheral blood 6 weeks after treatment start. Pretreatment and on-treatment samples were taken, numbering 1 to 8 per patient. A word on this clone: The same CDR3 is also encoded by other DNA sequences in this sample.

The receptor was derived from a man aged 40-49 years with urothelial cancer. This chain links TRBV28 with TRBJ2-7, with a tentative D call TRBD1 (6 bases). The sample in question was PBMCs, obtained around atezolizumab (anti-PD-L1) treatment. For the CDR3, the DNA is TGTGCCAGCAGCTTGACAGGTCCAACCTACGAGCAGTACTTC. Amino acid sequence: CASSLTGPTYEQYF.